This record concerns one TCR beta chain sequence. With 0 bases removed from V and 5 bases from J, the gap between germline ends came to 11 bases. Germline V gene sequence: CDR1 SGDLS, CDR2 YYNGEE. This CDR3 is 14 amino acids long. This record belongs to a study of PD-1 and CTLA-4 blockade in melanoma. The table came from immunoSEQ multiplex PCR; TCRdb's copy has only in-frame clones and leaves some out. The sample lists over 15,000 clones; roughly 70% were seen once. This chain uses TRBV9 with TRBJ1-1; the D is unclear. The receptor comes from a human donor with melanoma. This sample comprised CD8+ T cells from peripheral blood, obtained from a patient given anti-PD-1 treatment. The DNA of the CDR3 is TGTGCCAGCAGCGTAGATGAGCCGGGAACTGAAGCTTTCTTT. Encoded protein: CASSVDEPGTEAFF.